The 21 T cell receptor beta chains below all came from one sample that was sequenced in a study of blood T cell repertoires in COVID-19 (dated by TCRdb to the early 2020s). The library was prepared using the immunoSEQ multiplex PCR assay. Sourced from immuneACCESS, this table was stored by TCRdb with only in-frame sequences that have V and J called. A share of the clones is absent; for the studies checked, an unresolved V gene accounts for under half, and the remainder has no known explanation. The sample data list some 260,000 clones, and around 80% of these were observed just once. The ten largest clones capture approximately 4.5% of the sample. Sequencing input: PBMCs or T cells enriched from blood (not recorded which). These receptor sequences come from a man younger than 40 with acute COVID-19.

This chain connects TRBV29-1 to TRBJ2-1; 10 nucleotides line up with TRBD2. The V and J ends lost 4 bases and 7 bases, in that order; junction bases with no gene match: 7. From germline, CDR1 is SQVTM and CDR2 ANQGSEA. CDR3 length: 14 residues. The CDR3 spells CSVASGSVVNEQFF. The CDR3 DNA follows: TGCAGCGTTGCTAGCGGGAGCGTGGTGAATGAGCAGTTCTTC.

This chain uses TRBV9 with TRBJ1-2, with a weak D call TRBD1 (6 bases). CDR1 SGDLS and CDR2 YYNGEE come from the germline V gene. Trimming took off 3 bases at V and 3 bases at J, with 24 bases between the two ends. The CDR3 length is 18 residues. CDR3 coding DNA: TGTGCCAGCAGCGCGGCCGGGTCGTGGGGGCCCGGCGACTATGGCTACACCTTC. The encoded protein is CASSAAGSWGPGDYGYTF.

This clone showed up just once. DNA of the CDR3: TGCAGCGTTAACAGGGTGCTCTATGGCTACACCTTC. It encodes CSVNRVLYGYTF. The chain employs TRBV29-1 and TRBJ1-2; tentatively, D is TRBD1 (6 bases). Germline CDR1 reads SQVTM; CDR2 reads ANQGSEA. The CDR3 extends over 12 amino acids. The V gene lost 5 bases and the J gene lost 4 bases, with 11 bases spanning the gap. Full variable domain (outside the CDR3, taken from reference TRBV29-1 and TRBJ1-2): SAVISQKPSRDICQRGTSLTIQCQVDSQVTMMFWYRQQPGQSLTLIATANQGSEATYESGFVIDKFPISRPNLTFSTLTVSNMSPEDSSIYLCSVNRVLYGYTFGSGTRLTVV.

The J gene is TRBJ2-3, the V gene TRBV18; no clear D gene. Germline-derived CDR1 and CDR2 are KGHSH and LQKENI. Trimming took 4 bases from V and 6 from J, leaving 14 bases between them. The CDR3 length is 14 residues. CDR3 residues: CASSQQEVIDTQYF. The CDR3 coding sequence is TGTGCCAGCTCACAACAAGAGGTCATTGATACGCAGTATTTT.

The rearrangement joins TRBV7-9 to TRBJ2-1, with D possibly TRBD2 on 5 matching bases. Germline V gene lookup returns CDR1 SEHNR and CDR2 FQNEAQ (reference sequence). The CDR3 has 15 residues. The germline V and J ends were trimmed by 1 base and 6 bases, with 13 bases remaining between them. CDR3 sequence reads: CASSLGGLSANEQFF. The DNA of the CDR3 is TGTGCCAGCAGCTTAGGAGGGTTGAGTGCCAATGAGCAGTTCTTC.

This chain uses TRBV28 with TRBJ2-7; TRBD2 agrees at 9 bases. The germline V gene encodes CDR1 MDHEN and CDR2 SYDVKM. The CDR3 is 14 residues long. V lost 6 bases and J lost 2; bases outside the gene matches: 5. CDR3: CASSPPSGAYEQYV. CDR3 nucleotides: TGTGCCAGCAGCCCTCCTAGCGGGGCCTACGAGCAGTACGTC.

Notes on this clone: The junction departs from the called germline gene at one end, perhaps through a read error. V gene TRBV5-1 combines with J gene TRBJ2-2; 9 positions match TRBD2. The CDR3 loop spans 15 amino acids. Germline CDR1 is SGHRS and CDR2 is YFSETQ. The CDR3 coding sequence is TGTGCCAGCAGCTCCGGGACTAGCCGCACCGGGGAGCTGTTTTTT. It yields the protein CASSSGTSRTGELFF.

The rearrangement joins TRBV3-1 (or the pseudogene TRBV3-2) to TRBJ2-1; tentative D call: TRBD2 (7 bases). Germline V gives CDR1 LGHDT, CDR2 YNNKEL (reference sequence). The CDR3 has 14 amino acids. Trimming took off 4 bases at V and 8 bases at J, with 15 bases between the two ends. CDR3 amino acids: CASSPGRGAYEQFF. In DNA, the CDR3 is TGTGCCAGCAGCCCGGGCCGGGGGGCCTATGAGCAGTTCTTC.

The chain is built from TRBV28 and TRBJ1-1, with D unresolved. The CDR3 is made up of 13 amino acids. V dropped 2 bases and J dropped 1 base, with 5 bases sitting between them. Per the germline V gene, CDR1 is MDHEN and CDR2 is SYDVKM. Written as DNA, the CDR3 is TGTGCCAGCAGTTTACCAGGGAACACTGAAGCTTTCTTT. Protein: CASSLPGNTEAFF.

CDR3 nucleotides: TGTGCCAGCAGCTTAGGGCCCGCGGCCGGACAGGGGACTAGCTACACCTTC. Its protein is CASSLGPAAGQGTSYTF. V gene TRBV7-2 combines with J gene TRBJ1-2; 9 nucleotides align to TRBD1. The CDR3 covers 17 residues. J gave up 9 bases and V 1 base, and 15 bases lay outside the gene matches. Germline CDR1 is SGHTA and CDR2 is FQGNSA.

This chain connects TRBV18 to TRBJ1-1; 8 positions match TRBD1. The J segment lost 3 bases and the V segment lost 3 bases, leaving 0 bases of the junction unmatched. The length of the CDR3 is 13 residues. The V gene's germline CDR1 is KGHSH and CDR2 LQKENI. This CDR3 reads CASSPTGDTEAFF. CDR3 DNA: TGTGCCAGCTCACCGACAGGGGACACTGAAGCTTTCTTT.

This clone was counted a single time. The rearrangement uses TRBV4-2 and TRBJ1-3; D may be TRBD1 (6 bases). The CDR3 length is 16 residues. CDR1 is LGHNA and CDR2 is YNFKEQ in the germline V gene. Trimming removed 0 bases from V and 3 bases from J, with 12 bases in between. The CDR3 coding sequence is TGTGCCAGCAGCCAAGAACAGGGTAACTTTGGAAACACCATATATTTT. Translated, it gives CASSQEQGNFGNTIYF.

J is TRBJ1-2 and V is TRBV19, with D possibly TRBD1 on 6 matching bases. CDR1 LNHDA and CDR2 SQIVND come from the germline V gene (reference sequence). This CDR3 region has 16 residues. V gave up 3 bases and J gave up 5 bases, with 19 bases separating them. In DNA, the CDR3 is TGTGCCAGTAGTATCGCCCAGGGGCAGCAGCTTTATGGCTACACCTTC. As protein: CASSIAQGQQLYGYTF.

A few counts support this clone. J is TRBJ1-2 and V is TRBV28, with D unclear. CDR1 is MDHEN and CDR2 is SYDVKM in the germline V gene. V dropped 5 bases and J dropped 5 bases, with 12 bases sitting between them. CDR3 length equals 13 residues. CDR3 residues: CASSPNGYYGYTF. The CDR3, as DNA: TGTGCCAGCAGTCCCAACGGTTATTATGGCTACACCTTC.

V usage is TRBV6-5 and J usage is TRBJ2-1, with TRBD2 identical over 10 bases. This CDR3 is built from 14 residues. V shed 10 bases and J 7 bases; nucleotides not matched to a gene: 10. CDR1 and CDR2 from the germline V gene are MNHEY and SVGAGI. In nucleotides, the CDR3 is TGTGCCACCGGAGGGACTAGCGCGAGAAATGAGCAGTTCTTC. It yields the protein CATGGTSARNEQFF.

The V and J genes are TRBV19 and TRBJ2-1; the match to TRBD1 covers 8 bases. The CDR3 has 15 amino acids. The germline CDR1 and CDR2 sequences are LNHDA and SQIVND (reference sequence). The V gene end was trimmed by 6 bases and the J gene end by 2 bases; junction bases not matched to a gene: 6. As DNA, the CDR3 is TGTGCCAGTAGAGCGGACAGGGCCCCCTACAATGAGCAGTTCTTC. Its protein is CASRADRAPYNEQFF.

The CDR3 loop reads CASSQRGASQPQHF. CDR3 in DNA: TGTGCCAGCAGCCAGCGGGGGGCGAGTCAGCCCCAGCATTTT. This chain links TRBV6-5 with TRBJ1-5; TRBD1 is a possible D gene (6 bases). CDR1 is MNHEY, CDR2 SVGAGI, per germline. CDR3 length: 14 residues. Trimming removed 6 bases at V and 6 bases at J, with 15 bases between.

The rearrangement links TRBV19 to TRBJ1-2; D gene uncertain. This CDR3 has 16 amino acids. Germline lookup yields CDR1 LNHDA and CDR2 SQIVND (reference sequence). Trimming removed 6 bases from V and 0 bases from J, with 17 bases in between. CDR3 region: CASSGAVNLANYGYTF. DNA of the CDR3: TGTGCCAGTAGCGGAGCAGTGAATTTAGCTAACTATGGCTACACCTTC.

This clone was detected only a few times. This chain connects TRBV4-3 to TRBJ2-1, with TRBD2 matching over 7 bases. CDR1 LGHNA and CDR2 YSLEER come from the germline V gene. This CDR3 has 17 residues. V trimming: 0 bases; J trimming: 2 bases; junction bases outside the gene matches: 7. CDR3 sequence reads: CASSQDTRGSPYNEQFF. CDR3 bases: TGCGCCAGCAGCCAAGATACGCGCGGGAGCCCCTACAATGAGCAGTTCTTC.

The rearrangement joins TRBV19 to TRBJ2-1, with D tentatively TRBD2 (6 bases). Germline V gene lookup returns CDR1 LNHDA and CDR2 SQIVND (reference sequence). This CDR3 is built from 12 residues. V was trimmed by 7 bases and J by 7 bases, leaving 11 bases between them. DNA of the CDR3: TGTGCCAGTAACACTGGGGGGAATGAGCAGTTCTTC. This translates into CASNTGGNEQFF.

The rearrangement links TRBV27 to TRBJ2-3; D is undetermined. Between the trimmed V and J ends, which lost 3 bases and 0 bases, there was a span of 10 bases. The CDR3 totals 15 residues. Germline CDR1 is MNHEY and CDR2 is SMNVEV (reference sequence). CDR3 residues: CASSFARASTDTQYF. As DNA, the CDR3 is TGTGCCAGCAGTTTCGCCAGAGCGAGCACAGATACGCAGTATTTT.